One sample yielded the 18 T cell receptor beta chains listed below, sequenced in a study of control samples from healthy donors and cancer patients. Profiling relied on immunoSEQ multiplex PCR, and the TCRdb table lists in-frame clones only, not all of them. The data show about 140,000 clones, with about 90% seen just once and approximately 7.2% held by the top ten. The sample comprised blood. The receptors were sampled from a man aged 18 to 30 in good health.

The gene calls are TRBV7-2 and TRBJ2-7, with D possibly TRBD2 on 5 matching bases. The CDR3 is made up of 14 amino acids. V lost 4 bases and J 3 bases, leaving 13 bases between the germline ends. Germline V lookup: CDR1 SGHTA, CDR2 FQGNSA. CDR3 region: CASSWRNDGYEQYF. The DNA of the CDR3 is TGTGCCAGCAGCTGGAGGAATGATGGCTACGAGCAGTACTTC.

CDR3 region: CASTSYVTDTQYF. The DNA for the CDR3 is TGTGCCAGTACCTCATATGTGACAGATACGCAGTATTTT. This chain links TRBV19 with TRBJ2-3; D not resolved. With 7 bases removed from V and 3 bases from J, the gap between germline ends came to 11 bases. Looked up from germline, CDR1 is LNHDA and CDR2 is SQIVND (reference sequence). The CDR3 spans 13 residues.

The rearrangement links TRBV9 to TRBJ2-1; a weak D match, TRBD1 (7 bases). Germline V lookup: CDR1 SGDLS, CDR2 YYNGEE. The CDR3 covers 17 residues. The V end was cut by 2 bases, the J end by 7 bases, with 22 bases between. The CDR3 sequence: CASSVGIPGGSGNEQFF. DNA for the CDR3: TGTGCCAGCAGCGTGGGGATCCCAGGGGGGAGCGGAAATGAGCAGTTCTTC.

The CDR3 DNA reads TGCGCCAGCAGTGAGGGTACAGGCCGCTCTGGAAACACCATATATTTT. It specifies CASSEGTGRSGNTIYF. This chain uses TRBV10-1 with TRBJ1-3, with a tentative D call TRBD1 (5 bases). The CDR3 is 16 residues long. Trimming cost V 2 bases and J 0 bases, with 11 bases left between them. Looked up from germline, CDR1 is WNHNN and CDR2 is SYGVQD (reference sequence).

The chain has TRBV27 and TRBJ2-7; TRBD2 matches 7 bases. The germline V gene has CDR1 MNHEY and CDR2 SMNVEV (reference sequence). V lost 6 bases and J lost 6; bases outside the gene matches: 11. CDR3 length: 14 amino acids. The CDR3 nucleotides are TGTGCCAGCAGCCCGACTAGCCCCTTTCGCGAGCAGTACTTC. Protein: CASSPTSPFREQYF.

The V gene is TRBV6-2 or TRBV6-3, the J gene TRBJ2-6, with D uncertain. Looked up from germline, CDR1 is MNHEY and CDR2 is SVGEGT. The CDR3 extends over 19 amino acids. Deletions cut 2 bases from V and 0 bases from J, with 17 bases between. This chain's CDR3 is CASSYPAALTFSGANVLTF. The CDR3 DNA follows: TGTGCCAGCAGTTACCCGGCGGCCCTCACTTTCTCTGGGGCCAACGTCCTGACTTTC.

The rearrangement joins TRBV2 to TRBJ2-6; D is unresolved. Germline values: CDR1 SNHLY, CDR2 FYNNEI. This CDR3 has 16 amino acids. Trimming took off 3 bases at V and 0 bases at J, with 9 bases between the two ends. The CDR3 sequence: CASSEAGNSGANVLTF. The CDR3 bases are TGTGCCAGCAGTGAGGCAGGCAACTCTGGGGCCAACGTCCTGACTTTC.

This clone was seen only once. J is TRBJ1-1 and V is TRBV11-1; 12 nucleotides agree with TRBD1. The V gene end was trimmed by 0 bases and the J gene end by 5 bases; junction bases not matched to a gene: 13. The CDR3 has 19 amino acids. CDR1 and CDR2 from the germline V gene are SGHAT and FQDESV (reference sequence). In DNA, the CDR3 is TGTGCCAGCAGCTTAGCTGCCGCCGGGACAGGGGGCTCGGGGACTGAAGCTTTCTTT. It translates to CASSLAAAGTGGSGTEAFF.

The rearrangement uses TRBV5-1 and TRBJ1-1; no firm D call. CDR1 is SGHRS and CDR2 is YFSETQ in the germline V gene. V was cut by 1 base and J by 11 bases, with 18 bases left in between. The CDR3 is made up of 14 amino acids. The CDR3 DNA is TGCGCCAGCAGCTTGTACTTTGGAGGCGGCTGGGCTTTCTTT. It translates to CASSLYFGGGWAFF.

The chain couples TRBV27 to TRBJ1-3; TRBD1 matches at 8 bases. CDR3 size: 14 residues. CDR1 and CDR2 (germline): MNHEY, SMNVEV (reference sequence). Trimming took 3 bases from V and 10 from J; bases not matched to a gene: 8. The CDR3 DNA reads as TGTGCCAGCAGTTTCGGACAGGGAGTAGGAACCATATATTTT. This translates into CASSFGQGVGTIYF.

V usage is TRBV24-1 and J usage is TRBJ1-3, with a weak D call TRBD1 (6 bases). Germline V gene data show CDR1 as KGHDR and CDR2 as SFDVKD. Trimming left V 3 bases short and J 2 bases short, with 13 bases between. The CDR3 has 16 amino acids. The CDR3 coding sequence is TGTGCCACCAGTGATGGTGGGGCAGGGGCTGGAAACACCATATATTTT. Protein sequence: CATSDGGAGAGNTIYF.

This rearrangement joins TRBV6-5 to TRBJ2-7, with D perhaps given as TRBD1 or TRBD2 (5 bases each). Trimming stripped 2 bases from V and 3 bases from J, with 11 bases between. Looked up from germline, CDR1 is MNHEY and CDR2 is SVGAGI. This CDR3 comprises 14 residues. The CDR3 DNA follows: TGTGCCAGCAGTTACGGGACGGATGGCTACGAGCAGTACTTC. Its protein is CASSYGTDGYEQYF.

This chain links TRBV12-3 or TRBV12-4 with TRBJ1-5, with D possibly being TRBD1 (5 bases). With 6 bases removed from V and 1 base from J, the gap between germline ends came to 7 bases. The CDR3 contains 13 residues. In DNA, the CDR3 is TGTGCCAGCAGGGGGCTCAGCAATCAGCCCCAGCATTTT. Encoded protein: CASRGLSNQPQHF.

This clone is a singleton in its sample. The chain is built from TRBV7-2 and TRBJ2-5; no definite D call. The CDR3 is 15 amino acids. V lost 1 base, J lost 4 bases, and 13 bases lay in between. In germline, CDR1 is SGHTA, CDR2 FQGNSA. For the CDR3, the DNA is TGTGCCAGCAGCTTAGTGTCGCAGTTGCGAGAGACCCAGTACTTC. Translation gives CASSLVSQLRETQYF.

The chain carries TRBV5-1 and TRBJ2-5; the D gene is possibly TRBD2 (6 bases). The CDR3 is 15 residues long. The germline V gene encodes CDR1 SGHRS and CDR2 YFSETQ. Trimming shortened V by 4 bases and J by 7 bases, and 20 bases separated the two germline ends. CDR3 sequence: CASSRLGDAFGTQYF. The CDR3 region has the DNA TGCGCCAGCAGCAGACTAGGGGACGCTTTTGGGACCCAGTACTTC.

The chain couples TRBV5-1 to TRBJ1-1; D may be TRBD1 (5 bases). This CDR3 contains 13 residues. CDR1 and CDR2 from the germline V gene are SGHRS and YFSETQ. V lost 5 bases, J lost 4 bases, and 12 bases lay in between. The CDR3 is CASSGTEGTEAFF. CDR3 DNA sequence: TGCGCCAGCAGTGGGACGGAGGGCACTGAAGCTTTCTTT. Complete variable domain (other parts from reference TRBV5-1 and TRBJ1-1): KAGVTQTPRYLIKTRGQQVTLSCSPISGHRSVSWYQQTPGQGLQFLFEYFSETQRNKGNFPGRFSGRQFSNSRSEMNVSTLELGDSALYLCASSGTEGTEAFFGQGTRLTVV.

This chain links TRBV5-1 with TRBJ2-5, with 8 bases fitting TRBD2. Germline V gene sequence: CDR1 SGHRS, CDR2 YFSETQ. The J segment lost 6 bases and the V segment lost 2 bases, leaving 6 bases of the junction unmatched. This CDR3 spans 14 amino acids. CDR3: CASSLPGGRKTQYF. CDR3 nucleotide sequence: TGCGCCAGCAGCTTACCGGGGGGGCGGAAGACCCAGTACTTC.

Here the CDR3 reads CASIALSSYNEQFF. In DNA form, the CDR3 reads TGTGCCAGCATTGCCCTGAGCTCCTACAATGAGCAGTTCTTC. The V gene is TRBV6-4, the J gene TRBJ2-1; D ambiguous. Germline V gene sequence: CDR1 MRHNA, CDR2 SNTAGT. The V end was cut by 7 bases, the J end by 0 bases, with 10 bases between. The length of the CDR3 is 14 residues.